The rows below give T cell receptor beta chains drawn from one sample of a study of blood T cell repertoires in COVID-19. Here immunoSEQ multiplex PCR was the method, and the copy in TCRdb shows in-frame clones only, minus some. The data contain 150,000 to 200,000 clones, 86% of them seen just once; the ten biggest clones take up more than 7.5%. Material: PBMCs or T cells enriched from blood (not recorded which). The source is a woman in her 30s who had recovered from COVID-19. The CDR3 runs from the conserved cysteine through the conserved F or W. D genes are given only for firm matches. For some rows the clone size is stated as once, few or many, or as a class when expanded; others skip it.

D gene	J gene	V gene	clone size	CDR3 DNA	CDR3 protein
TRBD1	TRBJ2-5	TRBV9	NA	TGTGCCAGCAGCCCCCGGGAAGGGGGCTATCAAGAGACCCAGTACTTC	CASSPREGGYQETQYF
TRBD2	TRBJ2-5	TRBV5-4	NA	TGTGCCAGCAGCCCGCGGACTAGCGGTGGAGAGACCCAGTACTTC	CASSPRTSGGETQYF
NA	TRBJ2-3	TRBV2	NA	TGTGCCAGCAGCGGGGACAACACAGATACGCAGTATTTT	CASSGDNTDTQYF
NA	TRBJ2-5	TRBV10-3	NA	TGTGCCATCAGTGGTCAGGGGGGAGAGACCCAGTACTTC	CAISGQGGETQYF
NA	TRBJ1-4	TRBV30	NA	TGTGCCTGGAGTGTACCCAGATTTAATGAAAAACTGTTTTTT	CAWSVPRFNEKLFF
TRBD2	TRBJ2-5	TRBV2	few	TGTGCCACCGAGGGGGGGGGAATGGCGGGAGGTCTCCAAGAGACCCAGTACTTC	CATEGGGMAGGLQETQYF
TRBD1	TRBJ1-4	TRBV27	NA	TGTGCCAGCAGCTTACAGGGGAATGAAAAACTGTTTTTT	CASSLQGNEKLFF
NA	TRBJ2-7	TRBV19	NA	TGTGCCAGTAGTATCTACCTACAGAAAAGAAGCTCCTACGAGCAGTACTTC	CASSIYLQKRSSYEQYF
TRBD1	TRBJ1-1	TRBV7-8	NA	TGTGCCAGCAGCCTCGGGACAGTTGAAGCTTTCTTT	CASSLGTVEAFF
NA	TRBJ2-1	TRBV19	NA	TGTGCCAGTAGTATTTTCGGTCTCTCCTACAATGAGCAGTTCTTC	CASSIFGLSYNEQFF
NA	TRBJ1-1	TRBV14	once	TGTGCCAGCAGCCCGCGGGGGCGCGGGAACACTGAAGCTTTCTTT	CASSPRGRGNTEAFF
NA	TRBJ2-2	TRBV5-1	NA	TGCGCCAGCAGCTTAAGGGGTGGCGGGGAGCTGTTTTTT	CASSLRGGGELFF
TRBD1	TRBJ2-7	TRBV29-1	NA	TGCAGCGTAGTCCGGGACAGGGCCCTCAGCTCCTACGAGCAGTACTTC	CSVVRDRALSSYEQYF
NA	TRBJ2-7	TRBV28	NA	TGTGCCAGCACGCCCGGAGGGTCCTACGAGCAGTACTTC	CASTPGGSYEQYF
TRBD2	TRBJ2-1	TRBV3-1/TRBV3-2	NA	TGTGCCAGCAGCCGGATGGTTGGGGCTAGCGGGAGGAATGAGCAGTTCTTC	CASSRMVGASGRNEQFF
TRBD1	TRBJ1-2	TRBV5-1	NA	TGCGCCAGCAGCCTCGGACAGGGACCTTATGGCTACACCTTC	CASSLGQGPYGYTF
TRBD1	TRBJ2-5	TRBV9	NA	TGTGCCAGCAGCCCTCGAGGGGACAGGGGTGTGAGAGAGACCCAGTACTTC	CASSPRGDRGVRETQYF
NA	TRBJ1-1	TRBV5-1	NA	TGCGCCAGCAGCCGAGATAACCCTGGGAACACTGAAGCTTTCTTT	CASSRDNPGNTEAFF
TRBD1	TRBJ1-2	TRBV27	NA	TGTGCCAGCAGTTATAAAAGACAGGGGAGATATGGCTACACCTTC	CASSYKRQGRYGYTF
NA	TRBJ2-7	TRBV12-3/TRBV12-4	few	TGTGCCAGCAGTTTAAGGGAGGAGCAGTACTTC	CASSLREEQYF
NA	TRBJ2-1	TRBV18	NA	TGTGCCAGCTCACCTTTATTTCGACCGAGGTGGAATGAGCAGTTCTTC	CASSPLFRPRWNEQFF